This T cell receptor beta chain was documented in a study of cytomegalovirus exposure and HLA in healthy donors. Findings and caveats of the study: Reportedly, fewer N-insertions than the approximately 700-donor mean appeared in an Asian-associated ancestry cluster in a later analysis. The authors confirmed in vitro that three CMV-associated chains were specific for CMV antigens.

The CDR3 is made up of 13 amino acids. J gave up 14 bases and V 5 bases, and 9 bases lay outside the gene matches. CDR1 is SGHTA, CDR2 FQGNSA, per germline. Use of 60 Vbeta and 13 Jbeta primers characterized the PCR. Repertoires were generated with immunoSEQ multiplex PCR, while TCRdb's copy carries only in-frame clones and drops some. Of approximately 120,000 clones listed, more than 75% were seen once; the top ten hold roughly 12%. This clone was detected a few times. The antigen is not known. The rearrangement links TRBV7-2 to TRBJ1-3; the match to TRBD1 covers 10 bases. This clonotype was obtained from a woman aged 40-49 years in good health and CMV-seropositive. The sample taken for sequencing was PBMCs. The CDR3 sequence: CASSRAGTGDVYF. CDR3 nucleotide sequence: TGTGCCAGCAGCCGAGCAGGGACAGGGGACGTATATTTT.